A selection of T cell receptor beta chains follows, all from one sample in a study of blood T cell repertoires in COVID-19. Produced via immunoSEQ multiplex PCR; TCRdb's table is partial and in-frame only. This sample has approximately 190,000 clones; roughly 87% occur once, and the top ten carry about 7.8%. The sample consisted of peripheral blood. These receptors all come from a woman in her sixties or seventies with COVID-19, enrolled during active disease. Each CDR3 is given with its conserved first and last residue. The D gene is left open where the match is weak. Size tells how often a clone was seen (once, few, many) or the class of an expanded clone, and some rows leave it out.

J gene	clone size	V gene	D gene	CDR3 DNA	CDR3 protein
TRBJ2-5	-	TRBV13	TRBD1	TGTGCCAGCAGTACCGGGACAGGGAACTTAGAGACCCAGTACTTC	CASSTGTGNLETQYF
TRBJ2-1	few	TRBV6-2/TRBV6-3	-	TGTGCCAGCAGCCAAGTCAGGGGCGGCTACAATGAGCAGTTCTTC	CASSQVRGGYNEQFF
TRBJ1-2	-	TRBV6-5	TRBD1	TGTGCCAGCAGTTACGGACGGACAGGGGGCGATGGCTACACCTTC	CASSYGRTGGDGYTF
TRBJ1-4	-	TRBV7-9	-	TGTGCCAGCAGCTTCAGTGAAAAACTGTTTTTT	CASSFSEKLFF
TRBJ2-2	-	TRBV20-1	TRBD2	TGCAGTGCTAGTCTACTAGCGGGAGGAACCACCGGGGAGCTGTTTTTT	CSASLLAGGTTGELFF
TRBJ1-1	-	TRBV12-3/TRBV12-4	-	TGTGCCAGCAGTTTGATTGGGGCAGGTGAAGCTTTCTTT	CASSLIGAGEAFF
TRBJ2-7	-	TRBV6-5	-	TGTGCCAGCAGTTACGCTGGGGGCGGGCAGTACTTC	CASSYAGGGQYF
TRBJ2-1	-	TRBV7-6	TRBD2	TGTGCCAGCAGCTTCGAAATCGGGACTCGGGGGGGTGAGCAGTTCTTC	CASSFEIGTRGGEQFF
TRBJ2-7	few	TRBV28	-	TGTGCCAGCAGTCCAGGGTCAGGGAGGGAGCAGTACTTC	CASSPGSGREQYF
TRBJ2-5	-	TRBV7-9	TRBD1	TGTGCCAGCAGCCATCCGGGACAGGGGGCAAGTAACGGGGAGACCCAGTACTTC	CASSHPGQGASNGETQYF
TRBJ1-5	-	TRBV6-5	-	TGTGCCAGCACTGGAGAGGGGGTTCAGCCCCAGCATTTT	CASTGEGVQPQHF
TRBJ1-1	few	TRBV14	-	TGTGCCAGCAGCCAAACAAAGAACACTGAAGCTTTCTTT	CASSQTKNTEAFF
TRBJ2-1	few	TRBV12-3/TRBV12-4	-	TGTGCCAGCAGTTTCGGCAATGAGCAGTTCTTC	CASSFGNEQFF
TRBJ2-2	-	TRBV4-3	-	TGCGCCAGCAGCCGCAGCCGGGACTGGGAGGCCACCGGGGAGCTGTTTTTT	CASSRSRDWEATGELFF
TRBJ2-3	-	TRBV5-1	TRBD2	TGCGCCAGCAGCTCTTCCGGGACTAGCGGGGGTTTGAATACGCAGTATTTT	CASSSSGTSGGLNTQYF
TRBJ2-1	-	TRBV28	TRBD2	TGTGCCAGCAGTCCTCGGACTAGCGGGAGAGAATATGAGCAGTTCTTC	CASSPRTSGREYEQFF
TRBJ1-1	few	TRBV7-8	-	TGTGCCAGCGGTTATAGAATGAACACTGAAGCTTTCTTT	CASGYRMNTEAFF
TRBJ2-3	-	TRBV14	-	TGTGCCAGCAGCCAAGATCCCCCCAGGGATACGCAGTATTTT	CASSQDPPRDTQYF
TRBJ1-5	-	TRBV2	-	TGTGCCAGCAGTGCCACAGGGCTGAGGATTCAGCCCCAGCATTTT	CASSATGLRIQPQHF
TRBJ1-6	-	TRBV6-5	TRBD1	TGTGCCAGCAGTTACTGGGACAGTAATTCACCCCTCCACTTT	CASSYWDSNSPLHF
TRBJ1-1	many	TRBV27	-	TGTGCCAGCCACTGGGAGGGACGGCGAGCAGCTTTCTTT	CASHWEGRRAAFF
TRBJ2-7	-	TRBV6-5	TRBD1	TGTGCCAGCAGTTACGAGGGGACAGGGCCTGGCGAGCAGTACTTC	CASSYEGTGPGEQYF
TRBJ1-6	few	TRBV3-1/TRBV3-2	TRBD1	TGTGCCAGCAGCCGAGGGACAGGGGAGGGATCACCCCTCCACTTT	CASSRGTGEGSPLHF
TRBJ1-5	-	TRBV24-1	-	TGTGCCACCAGTGATCAAGCCTCGAAGCCCGATCAGCCCCAGCATTTT	CATSDQASKPDQPQHF
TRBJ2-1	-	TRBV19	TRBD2	TGTGCCAGTACCGCCGGACCGGGAGGATCCTACAATGAGCAGTTCTTC	CASTAGPGGSYNEQFF
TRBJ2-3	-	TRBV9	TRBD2	TGTGCCAGCAGCGTAGCGGCTAGCGGGGGGTCGCCGCAGTATTTT	CASSVAASGGSPQYF
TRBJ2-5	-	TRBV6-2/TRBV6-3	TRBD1	TGTGCCAGCACCCCCGGGACAGGGGGCGTCGAGGAGACCCAGTACTTC	CASTPGTGGVEETQYF
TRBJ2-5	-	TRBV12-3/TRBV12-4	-	TGTGCCAGCGGGAGGCGGGAGACCCAGTACTTC	CASGRRETQYF
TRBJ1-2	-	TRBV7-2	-	TGTGCCAGCAGCTCCCATGCAGGGGCGAAATTGGGCTACACCTTC	CASSSHAGAKLGYTF
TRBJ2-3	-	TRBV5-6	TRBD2	TGTGCCAGCAGCTATCTAGCGGGGGCGAGCACAGATACGCAGTATTTT	CASSYLAGASTDTQYF
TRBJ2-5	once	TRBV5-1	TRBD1	TGCGCCAGCAGCCCCACGGACAGGGGGCAAGAGACCCAGTACTTC	CASSPTDRGQETQYF
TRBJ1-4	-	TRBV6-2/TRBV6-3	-	TGTGCCAGCAGTTCTCCTTGGTCGAGTGAAAAACTGTTTTTT	CASSSPWSSEKLFF
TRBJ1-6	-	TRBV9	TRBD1	TGTGCCAGCAGCGAGACGACAGGGAATTCACCCCTCCACTTT	CASSETTGNSPLHF
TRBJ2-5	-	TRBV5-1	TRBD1	TGCGCCAGCAGCTTCGGGACAGGGGCCCAAGAGACCCAGTACTTC	CASSFGTGAQETQYF
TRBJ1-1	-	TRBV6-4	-	TGTGCCAGCAGCCGACAGCCGAACACTGAAGCTTTCTTT	CASSRQPNTEAFF
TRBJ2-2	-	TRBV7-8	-	TGTGCCAGCAGCTCTCCCAAGGAACAGCCGAACACCGGGGAGCTGTTTTTT	CASSSPKEQPNTGELFF
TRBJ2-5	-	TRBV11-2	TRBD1	TGTGCCAGCAGCCGCGACCCAGGGGGCGAAGAGACCCAGTACTTC	CASSRDPGGEETQYF
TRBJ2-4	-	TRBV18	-	TGTGCCAGCTCACAGTCGGGAGACAAAAACATTCAGTACTTC	CASSQSGDKNIQYF
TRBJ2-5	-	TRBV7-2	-	TGTGCCAGCAGCCCAAGGGGGGGGCTAAAGACCCAGTACTTC	CASSPRGGLKTQYF
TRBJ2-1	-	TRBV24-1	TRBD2	TGTGCCACCAGTGGCGGGACTAGCGTGTACAATGAGCAGTTCTTC	CATSGGTSVYNEQFF
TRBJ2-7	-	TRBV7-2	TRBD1	TGTGCCAGCAGCCGGGACAGGGTTTACGAGCAGTACTTC	CASSRDRVYEQYF
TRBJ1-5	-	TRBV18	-	TGTGCCAGCTCGGGGGACTTCTCGGGCCAGCCCCAGCATTTT	CASSGDFSGQPQHF
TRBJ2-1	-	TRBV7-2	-	TGTGCCAGCAGCTCCCCTAGCGAAGGGCTCTACAATGAGCAGTTCTTC	CASSSPSEGLYNEQFF
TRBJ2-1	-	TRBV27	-	TGTGCCAGCAGACTAGGCCCAAGGAGGGCCGGTCTTGATGAGCAGTTCTTC	CASRLGPRRAGLDEQFF
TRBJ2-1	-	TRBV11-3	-	TGTGCCAGCAGCTTAGGGGCAGTAAAGTACAATGAGCAGTTCTTC	CASSLGAVKYNEQFF
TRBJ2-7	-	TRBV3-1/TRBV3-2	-	TGTGCCAGCAGCCAAGCTTTCAGGGGTACCTACGAGCAGTACTTC	CASSQAFRGTYEQYF
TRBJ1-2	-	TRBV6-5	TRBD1	TGTGCCAGCAGAGGGACAGGGGGAATCTATGGCTACACCTTC	CASRGTGGIYGYTF
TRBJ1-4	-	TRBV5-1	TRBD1	TGCGCCAGCAGCTCGACAGGGCCCCCTAATGAAAAACTGTTTTTT	CASSSTGPPNEKLFF
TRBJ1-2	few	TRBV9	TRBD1	TGTGCCAGCAGCGTAGAGGCAGGGGGCTATGGCTACACCTTC	CASSVEAGGYGYTF
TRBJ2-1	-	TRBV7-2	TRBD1	TGTGCCAGCAGCTTAGAGGGGACAGGGTTCGATGAGCAGTTCTTC	CASSLEGTGFDEQFF
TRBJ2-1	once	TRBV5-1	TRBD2	TGCGCCAGCAGCTCCCTTGGGAGGGACAATGAGCAGTTCTTC	CASSSLGRDNEQFF
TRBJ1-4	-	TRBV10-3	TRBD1	TGTGCCATCAGTGAGCTAAAAACAGGGGGGATTAATGAAAAACTGTTTTTT	CAISELKTGGINEKLFF